The TCR beta chain described here comes from a study of blood T cell repertoires in COVID-19 (dated by TCRdb to between 2020 and 2021). With respect to the entire study: Samples from collaborators originated in the United States, Italy and Spain and spanned both the acute and convalescent phases of COVID-19. The prospective study material was composed of cDNA or gDNA derived from T cells, B-cell-depleted T cells, or PBMCs. The dataset comprised deeply sampled blood TCRbeta repertoires from subjects exposed to, actively infected with, or recovered from COVID-19. A freely available public database, intended as a resource for researchers studying the immune response to SARS-CoV-2, is where the repertoires were released. Samples were obtained from the ongoing ImmuneRACE study (first 160 participants) and from about 1,300 subjects provided by 6 global collaborators. Sample metadata almost always included a de-identified subject ID, COVID-19 status, age in years and sex. HLA class I and class II types, where available, came from metadata supplied by the sample provider rather than from assay-based typing. General study outcomes and caveats: The amount of clinical and demographic metadata varied by source and participant and was provided uncurated.

TCRbeta CDR3 regions were amplified from genomic DNA by means of the immunoSEQ Assay, a bias-controlled multiplex PCR. As for how the authors treated the data: The number of nucleated cells in each sample was estimated from the amplification of reference gene primers within the assay. To quantify the absolute abundance of each unique TCRbeta CDR3 rearrangement, sequence reads were collapsed and filtered. For each sample, productive Simpson clonality was calculated as the square root of Simpson's diversity index across productive rearrangements. Drawn from immuneACCESS, this table holds only the in-frame rearrangements with V and J called that TCRdb kept. Clones are partly lost; checked studies trace under half to an unresolved V gene and leave the rest unexplained. The V and J calls and clone size come from that table; D and trimming were worked out from the DNA. This sample is represented by some 220,000 clones; about 84% of them were singletons. About 13% of the sample is in the top ten clones.

Via the germline V gene, CDR1 is SGHDT and CDR2 YYEEEE. V is cut by 4 bases and J by 5 bases, and the space between the germline ends is 9 bases. Spanning cysteine to phenylalanine, the CDR3 consists of 12 amino acids. Of the read, only the CDR3 DNA is kept; its 36 bases are in frame from base 1. About this clone itself: The specificity of this receptor is unknown. Qualities for individual bases were not recorded, and no much larger clone is one base off.

Whole blood was collected in K2EDTA tubes by collaborating institutions according to the institutions' own protocols. For TCRbeta analysis, collaborators shipped samples in one of three forms: frozen whole blood, isolated PBMCs, or DNA extracted from either of those sample types. The TCR comes from a human donor in a cohort sampled during active COVID-19. This chain joins TRBV5-6 to TRBJ2-5; too little of a D gene remains to name it. Sequenced: peripheral blood. The CDR3 corresponds to CASSQTGETQYF. The DNA sequence reads TGTGCCAGCAGCCAAACCGGGGAGACCCAGTACTTC.